Each of the 8 T cell receptor beta chains below was sequenced from the same sample in a study of blood T cells in healthy people across ages. A J-beta primer mix and a sample-barcoded 5' primer were used in a second PCR of roughly 7 to 12 cycles. TCRdb redid the calling of the 5' RACE reads with MiXCR, one entry per CDR3 protein. The sample has roughly 800,000 distinct CDR3 sequences; roughly 50% are singletons. The specimen was blood. The receptors derive from a man aged 25-45 years in good health.

V and J are TRBV20-1 and TRBJ2-5; D is uncertain. CDR1 is DFQATT and CDR2 is SNEGSKA in the germline V gene (reference sequence). The CDR3 sequence is 13 residues long. Trimming left V 3 bases short and J 2 bases short, with 10 bases between. The CDR3 here is CSASLGRQETQYF. The DNA for the CDR3 is TGCAGTGCTAGTCTCGGTCGTCAAGAGACCCAGTACTTC.

The chain has TRBV15 and TRBJ1-2; D is ambiguous. Per germline, CDR1 LNHNV and CDR2 YYDKDF (reference sequence). This CDR3 has 16 residues. The V gene lost 2 bases and the J gene lost 5 bases, with 18 bases spanning the gap. CDR3 nucleotides: TGTGCCACCAGCAGAAACAACCTAGGATTTCCTTATGGCTACACCTTC. Translation: CATSRNNLGFPYGYTF.

The chain couples TRBV5-5 to TRBJ1-2; D remains unclear. V lost 3 bases and J lost 7, with 16 bases in between. The germline CDR1 and CDR2 sequences are SGHKS and YYEKEE (reference sequence). CDR3 length: 14 residues. CDR3 amino acids: CASSSIGIWFGYTF. CDR3 sequence (DNA): TGTGCCAGCAGCTCGATCGGGATCTGGTTTGGCTACACCTTC.

A few counts support this clonotype. The V call is TRBV6-6, the J call TRBJ2-1, with 9 bases lining up with TRBD1. The CDR3 length is 14 residues. Germline V gives CDR1 MNHNY, CDR2 SVGAGI (reference sequence). After removal of 6 bases from V and 9 bases from J, the junction contained 9 bases not matched to a gene. Here the CDR3 DNA reads TGTGCCAGCAGACTTCCCGGGACAGGGAGTGAGCAGTTCTTC. Translation: CASRLPGTGSEQFF.

The chain recombines TRBV6-5 with TRBJ1-2, with TRBD1 as a possible D gene (5 bases). The CDR3 contains 16 residues. Germline-derived CDR1 and CDR2 are MNHEY and SVGAGI. V shed 6 bases and J shed 1 base, with 18 bases lying between them. The CDR3 region has the DNA TGTGCCAGCAGGGTCGCCTTTGGGACGGGTAACTATGGCTACACCTTC. Translating it yields CASRVAFGTGNYGYTF.

There are a few counts of this clonotype. The V call is TRBV7-2, the J call TRBJ2-4, with D unclear. The CDR3 sequence is 16 residues long. Germline values: CDR1 SGHTA, CDR2 FQGNSA. Trimming pared 4 bases from V and 10 bases from J, leaving 23 bases between. CDR3 amino acids: CASSSKALGVGPIQYF. The CDR3, as DNA: TGTGCCAGCAGCTCTAAAGCCTTAGGTGTTGGTCCGATTCAGTACTTC.

The rearrangement links TRBV12-3 or TRBV12-4 to TRBJ2-7, with TRBD2 matching 12 bases. This CDR3 has 14 residues. The V gene end was trimmed by 4 bases and the J gene end by 5 bases; junction bases not matched to a gene: 3. The CDR3 DNA follows: TGTGCCAGCAGTTCCAGGACTAGCGGGGACGAGCAGTACTTC. Translating gives CASSSRTSGDEQYF.

The gene calls are TRBV2 and TRBJ2-3; a weak D match, TRBD1 (5 bases). This CDR3 has 14 residues. Germline CDR1 SNHLY, CDR2 FYNNEI. Deletions cut 2 bases from V and 3 bases from J, with 9 bases between. The DNA for the CDR3 is TGTGCCAGCAGTGAACAGGGTTGGACAGATACGCAGTATTTT. Translating it yields CASSEQGWTDTQYF.